The rows below give T cell receptor beta chains drawn from one sample of a study of cytomegalovirus exposure and HLA in healthy donors. TCRdb's copy holds only in-frame clones and misses some; the assay was immunoSEQ multiplex PCR. The table has approximately 160,000 clones, around 80% seen once. Sequenced material: PBMCs. These receptors all come from a young man in good health and CMV-seronegative. Each CDR3 is given with its conserved first and last residue. A D gene is named only where the DNA matches it firmly. Clone size, where shown, is once, few, many, or a class for clones that have expanded.

v_gene	len	j_gene	d_gene	abundance	CDR3nt	CDR3aa
TRBV9	16	TRBJ2-6	.	.	TGTGCCAGCAGCGTAGGGTCGGGATCTGGGGCCAACGTCCTGACTTTC	CASSVGSGSGANVLTF
TRBV6-6	16	TRBJ1-6	.	.	TGTGCCAGCAATAAAGGAGGGGCTGAGGATAATTCACCCCTCCACTTT	CASNKGGAEDNSPLHF
TRBV7-9	12	TRBJ1-6	.	.	TGTGCCAGCAGCTTAGAAGGCGGGGTGTTGATTTTT	CASSLEGGVLIF
TRBV9	13	TRBJ1-4	TRBD1	.	TGTGCCAGCAGCCTAGGGACAGGGGGAAAACTGTTTTTT	CASSLGTGGKLFF
TRBV5-4	15	TRBJ2-7	.	.	TGTGCCAGCAGCTTGGGGCAGGGTGGAACCTACGAGCAGTACTTC	CASSLGQGGTYEQYF
TRBV11-3	14	TRBJ1-2	.	.	TGTGCCAGCAGCTATGGTCCGTCGGACTATGGCTACACCTTC	CASSYGPSDYGYTF
TRBV18	12	TRBJ1-1	.	.	TGTGCCACCTCGATGGGACTCACTGAAGCTTTCTTT	CATSMGLTEAFF
TRBV5-4	16	TRBJ2-3	.	.	TGTGCCAGCAGCTTGGCCGGAGGCCTGCGCACAGATACGCAGTATTTT	CASSLAGGLRTDTQYF
TRBV6-6	15	TRBJ2-7	.	.	TGTGCCAGCAGTTTTCCGGGACAAAAGTCCTACGAGCAGTACTTC	CASSFPGQKSYEQYF
TRBV2	15	TRBJ1-4	TRBD1	.	TGTGCCAGCAGAGAGACAGGGGGTTGGGATGAAAAACTGTTTTTT	CASRETGGWDEKLFF
TRBV7-9	15	TRBJ2-1	TRBD2	.	TGTGCCAGCAGCTTAGTAGCGGGGGTCGAAGATGAGCAGTTCTTC	CASSLVAGVEDEQFF
TRBV28	16	TRBJ1-2	TRBD1	once	TGTGCCAGCAGTTCCGGGACAGGGGGCGGGGTCTATGGCTACACCTTC	CASSSGTGGGVYGYTF
TRBV19	13	TRBJ2-2	TRBD2	.	TGTGCCAGTGCGGGGGGGAACACCGGGGAGCTGTTTTTT	CASAGGNTGELFF
TRBV6-5	13	TRBJ2-7	TRBD1	.	TGTGCCAGCAGCTGGACAGGGCCCTACGAGCAGTACTTC	CASSWTGPYEQYF
TRBV4-1	14	TRBJ1-2	TRBD1	few	TGCGCCAGCACTGGGACAGCTTATGACTATGGCTACACCTTC	CASTGTAYDYGYTF
TRBV9	13	TRBJ2-7	TRBD2	once	TGTGCCAGCAGCCCGACGGGAGGTACCGAGCAGTACTTC	CASSPTGGTEQYF